This paragraph covers one TCR beta chain sequence. Its specificity is unknown. Genomic DNA of every subset was divided equally among multiple immunoSEQ plates. Here immunoSEQ multiplex PCR was the method, and the copy in TCRdb shows in-frame clones only, minus some. The sample lists about half a million clones; more than 65% were seen once. The data are from a study of shared clonotypes between healthy human individuals. Overall study findings and caveats: Represented diversity (both genetic and exposure-history) was limited by the small number of donors.

The germline V gene has CDR1 SGHRS and CDR2 YFSETQ. The V gene lost 2 bases and the J gene lost 4 bases, with 12 bases spanning the gap. This CDR3 has 15 amino acids. Recent vaccinations or acute infections were absent in the healthy HIV-negative adult donors. Within Nashville, Tennessee resided all donors, each a Caucasian adult. The sequence came from a woman between 35 and 50 years old in good health. Some clones in this sample may be carry-over from other donors' samples. V usage is TRBV5-1 and J usage is TRBJ1-4, with D possibly TRBD1 on 5 matching bases. The sequenced material came from PBMCs. Here the CDR3 DNA reads TGCGCCAGCAGCTTAGGGACCGCCGATAATGAAAAACTGTTTTTT. It encodes CASSLGTADNEKLFF.